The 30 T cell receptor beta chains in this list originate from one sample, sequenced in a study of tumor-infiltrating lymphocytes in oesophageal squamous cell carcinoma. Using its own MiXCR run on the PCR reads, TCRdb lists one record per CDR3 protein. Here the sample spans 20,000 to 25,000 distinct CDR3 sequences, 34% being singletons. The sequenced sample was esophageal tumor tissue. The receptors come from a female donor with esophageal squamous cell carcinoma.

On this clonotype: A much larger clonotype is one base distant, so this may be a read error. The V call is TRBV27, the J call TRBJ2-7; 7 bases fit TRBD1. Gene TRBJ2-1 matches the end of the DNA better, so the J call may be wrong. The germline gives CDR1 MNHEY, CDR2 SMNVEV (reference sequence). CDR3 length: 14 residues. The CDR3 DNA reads TGTGCCAGCAGGGGACAGCGGTTCTCCTACGAGCAGTTCTTC. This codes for CASRGQRFSYEQFF.

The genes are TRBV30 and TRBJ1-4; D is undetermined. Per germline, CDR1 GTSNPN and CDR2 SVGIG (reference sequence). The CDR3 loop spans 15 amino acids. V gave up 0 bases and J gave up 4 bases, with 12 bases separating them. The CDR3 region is CAWSVHVGFNEKLFF. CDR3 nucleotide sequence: TGTGCCTGGAGTGTACATGTTGGGTTTAATGAAAAACTGTTTTTT.

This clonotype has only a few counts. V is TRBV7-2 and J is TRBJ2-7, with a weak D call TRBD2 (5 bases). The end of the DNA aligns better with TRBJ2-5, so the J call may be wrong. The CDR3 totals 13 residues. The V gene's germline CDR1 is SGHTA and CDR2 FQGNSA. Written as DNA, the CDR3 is TGTGCCAGCAGCTTAGGAGGGTTGGAGACCCAGTACTTC. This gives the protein CASSLGGLETQYF.

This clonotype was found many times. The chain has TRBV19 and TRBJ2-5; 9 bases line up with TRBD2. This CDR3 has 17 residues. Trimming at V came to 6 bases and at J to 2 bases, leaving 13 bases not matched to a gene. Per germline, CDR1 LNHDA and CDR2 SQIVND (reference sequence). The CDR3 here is CASRLAGTKGVQETQYF. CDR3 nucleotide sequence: TGTGCCAGTAGGCTAGCGGGAACAAAGGGGGTACAAGAGACCCAGTACTTC.

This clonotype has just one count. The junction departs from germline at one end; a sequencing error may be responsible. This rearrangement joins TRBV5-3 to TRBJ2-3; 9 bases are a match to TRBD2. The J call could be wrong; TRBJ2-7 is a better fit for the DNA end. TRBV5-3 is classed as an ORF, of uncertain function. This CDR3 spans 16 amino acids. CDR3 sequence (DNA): TGTGCCAGCAGCTTAGGGGTAGCGGGAGCCTACAATGAGCAGTACTTC. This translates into CASSLGVAGAYNEQYF.

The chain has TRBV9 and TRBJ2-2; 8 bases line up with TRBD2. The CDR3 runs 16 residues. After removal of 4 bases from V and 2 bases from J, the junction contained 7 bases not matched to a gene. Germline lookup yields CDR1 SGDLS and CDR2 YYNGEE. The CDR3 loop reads CASSPLAGSNTGELFF. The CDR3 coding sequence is TGTGCCAGCAGCCCTCTAGCGGGCTCTAACACCGGGGAGCTGTTTTTT.

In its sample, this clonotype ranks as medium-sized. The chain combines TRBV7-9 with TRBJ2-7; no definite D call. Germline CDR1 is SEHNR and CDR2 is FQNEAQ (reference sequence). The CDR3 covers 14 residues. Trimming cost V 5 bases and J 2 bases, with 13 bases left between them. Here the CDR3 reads CASSAATDTYEQYF. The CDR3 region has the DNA TGTGCCAGCAGCGCGGCTACAGATACCTACGAGCAGTACTTC.

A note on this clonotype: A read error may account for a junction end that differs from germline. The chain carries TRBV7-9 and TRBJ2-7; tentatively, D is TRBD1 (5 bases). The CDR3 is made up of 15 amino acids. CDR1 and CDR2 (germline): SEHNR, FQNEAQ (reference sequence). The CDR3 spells CASSFRAYSSYEQYF. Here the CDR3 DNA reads TGTGCAAGCAGCTTCAGGGCTTACAGCTCCTACGAGCAGTACTTC.

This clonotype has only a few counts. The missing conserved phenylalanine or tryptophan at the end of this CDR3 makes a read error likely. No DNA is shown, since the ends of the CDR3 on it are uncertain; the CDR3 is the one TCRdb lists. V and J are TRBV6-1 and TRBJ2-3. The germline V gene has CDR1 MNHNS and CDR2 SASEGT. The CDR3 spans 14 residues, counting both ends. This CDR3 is CASSENVGGYTFGS.

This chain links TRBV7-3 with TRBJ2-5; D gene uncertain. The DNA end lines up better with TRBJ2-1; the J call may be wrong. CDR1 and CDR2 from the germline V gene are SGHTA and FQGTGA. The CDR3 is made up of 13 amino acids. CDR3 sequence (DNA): TGTGCCAGCAGCGAAAGTCAGTACAATGAGCAGTTCTTC. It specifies CASSESQYNEQFF.

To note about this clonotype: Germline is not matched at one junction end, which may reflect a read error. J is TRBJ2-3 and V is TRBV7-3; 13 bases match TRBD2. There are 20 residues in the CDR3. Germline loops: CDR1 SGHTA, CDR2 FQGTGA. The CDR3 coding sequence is TGTGCCAGCAGCTTAGCGTTGGGACTAGCGGGGTCCCGAGACCTCTACGAGCAGTACTTT. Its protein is CASSLALGLAGSRDLYEQYF.

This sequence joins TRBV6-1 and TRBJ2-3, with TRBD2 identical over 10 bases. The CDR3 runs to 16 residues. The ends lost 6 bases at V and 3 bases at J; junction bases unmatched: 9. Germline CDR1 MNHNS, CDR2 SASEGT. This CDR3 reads CASRSPVGLATDTQYF. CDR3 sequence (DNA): TGTGCCAGCAGGTCCCCCGTGGGACTAGCGACAGATACGCAGTATTTT.

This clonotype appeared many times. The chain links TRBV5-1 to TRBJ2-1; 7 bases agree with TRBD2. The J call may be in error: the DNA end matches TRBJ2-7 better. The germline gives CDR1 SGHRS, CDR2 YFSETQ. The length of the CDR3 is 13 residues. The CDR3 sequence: CASSLAEGLEQYF. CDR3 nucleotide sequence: TGCGCCAGCAGCTTGGCCGAGGGACTAGAGCAGTACTTC.

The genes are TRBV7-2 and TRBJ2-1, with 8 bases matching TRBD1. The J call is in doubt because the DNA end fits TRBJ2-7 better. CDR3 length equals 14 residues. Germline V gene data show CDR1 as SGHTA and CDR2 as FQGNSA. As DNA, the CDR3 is TGTGCCAGCAGCTTACAGGGGGCGCGCGACGAGCAGTACTTC. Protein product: CASSLQGARDEQYF.

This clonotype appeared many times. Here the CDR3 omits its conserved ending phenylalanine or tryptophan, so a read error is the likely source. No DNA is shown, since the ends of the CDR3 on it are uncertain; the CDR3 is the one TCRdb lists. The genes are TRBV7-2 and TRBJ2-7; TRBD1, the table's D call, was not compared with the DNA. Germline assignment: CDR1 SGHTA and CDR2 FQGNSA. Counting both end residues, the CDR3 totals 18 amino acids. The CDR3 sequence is CASSLEGRAGGYGYTFGS.

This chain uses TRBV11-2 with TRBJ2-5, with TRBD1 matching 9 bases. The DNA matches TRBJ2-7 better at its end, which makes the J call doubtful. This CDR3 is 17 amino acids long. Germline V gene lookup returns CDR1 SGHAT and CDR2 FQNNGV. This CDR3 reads CASSLYPRGQGSYEQYF. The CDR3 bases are TGTGCCAGCAGCTTATATCCCAGGGGACAGGGATCCTACGAGCAGTACTTC.

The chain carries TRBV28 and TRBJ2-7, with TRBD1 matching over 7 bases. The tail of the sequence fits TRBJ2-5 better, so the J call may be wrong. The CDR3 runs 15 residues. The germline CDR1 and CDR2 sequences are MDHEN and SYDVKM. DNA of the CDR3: TGTGCCAGCAGTTTTAGGGGACAGAGCCAAGAGACCCAGTACTTC. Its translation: CASSFRGQSQETQYF.

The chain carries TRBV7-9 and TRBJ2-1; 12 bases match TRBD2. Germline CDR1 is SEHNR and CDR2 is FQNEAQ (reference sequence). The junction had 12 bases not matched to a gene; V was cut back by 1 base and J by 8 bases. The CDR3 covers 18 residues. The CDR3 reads CASSLGWLAGGHRHEQFF. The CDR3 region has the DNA TGTGCCAGCAGCTTAGGGTGGCTAGCGGGAGGGCACAGGCATGAGCAGTTCTTC.

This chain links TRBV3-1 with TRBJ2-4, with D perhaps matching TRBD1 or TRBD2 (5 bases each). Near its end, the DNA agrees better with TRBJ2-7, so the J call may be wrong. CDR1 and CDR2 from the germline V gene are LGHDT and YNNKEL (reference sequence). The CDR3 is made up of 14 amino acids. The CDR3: CASSQHRGAYEQYF. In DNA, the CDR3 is TGTGCCAGCAGCCAACACAGAGGGGCCTACGAGCAGTACTTC.

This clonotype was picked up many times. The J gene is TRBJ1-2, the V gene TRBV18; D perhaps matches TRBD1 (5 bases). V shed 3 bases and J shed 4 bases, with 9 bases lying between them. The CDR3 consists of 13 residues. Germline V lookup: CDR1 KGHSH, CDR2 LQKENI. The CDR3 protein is CASSPPGIYGYTF. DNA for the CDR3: TGTGCCAGCTCACCCCCAGGGATCTATGGCTACACCTTC.

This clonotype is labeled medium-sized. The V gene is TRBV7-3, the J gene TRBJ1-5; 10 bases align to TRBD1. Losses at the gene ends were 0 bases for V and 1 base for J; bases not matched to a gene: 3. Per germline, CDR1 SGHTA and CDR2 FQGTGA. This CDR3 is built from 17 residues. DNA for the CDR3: TGTGCCAGCAGCTTAACGGGACAGGGGCGGAGCAATCAGCCCCAGCATTTT. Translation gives CASSLTGQGRSNQPQHF.

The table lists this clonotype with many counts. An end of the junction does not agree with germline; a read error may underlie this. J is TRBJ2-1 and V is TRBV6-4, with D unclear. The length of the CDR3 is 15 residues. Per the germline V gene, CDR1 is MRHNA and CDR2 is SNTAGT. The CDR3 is CASSDSQAPGSPLHF. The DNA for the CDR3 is TGTGCCAGCAGTGACTCCCAGGCTCCGGGCTCACCCCTCCACTTC.

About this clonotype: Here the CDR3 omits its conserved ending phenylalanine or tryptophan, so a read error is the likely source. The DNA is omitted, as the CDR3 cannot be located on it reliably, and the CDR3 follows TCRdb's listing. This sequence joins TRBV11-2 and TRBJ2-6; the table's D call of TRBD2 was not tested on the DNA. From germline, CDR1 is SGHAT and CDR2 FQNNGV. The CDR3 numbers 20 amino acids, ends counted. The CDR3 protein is CASSLGGGRVLSYNEQFFGA.

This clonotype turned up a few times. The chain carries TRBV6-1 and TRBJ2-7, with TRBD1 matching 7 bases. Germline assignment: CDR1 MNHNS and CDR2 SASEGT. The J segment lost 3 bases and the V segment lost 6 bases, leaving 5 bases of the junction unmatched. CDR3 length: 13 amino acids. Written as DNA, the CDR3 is TGTGCCAGCAGACGGGACAGTATCTACGAGCAGTACTTC. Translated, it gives CASRRDSIYEQYF.

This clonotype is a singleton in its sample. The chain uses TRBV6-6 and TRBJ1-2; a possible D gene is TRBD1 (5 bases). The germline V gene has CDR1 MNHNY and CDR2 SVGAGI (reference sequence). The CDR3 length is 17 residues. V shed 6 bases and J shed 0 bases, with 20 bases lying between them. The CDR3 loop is CASSREVGDLANYGYTF. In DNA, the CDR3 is TGTGCCAGCAGCCGGGAAGTTGGGGACCTAGCTAACTATGGCTACACCTTC.

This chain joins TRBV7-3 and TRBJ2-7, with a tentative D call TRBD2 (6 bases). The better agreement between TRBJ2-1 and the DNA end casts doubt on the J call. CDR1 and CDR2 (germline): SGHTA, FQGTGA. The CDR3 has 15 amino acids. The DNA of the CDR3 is TGTGCCAGCAGCTTAGCGGAGCGGGCGTACAATGAGCAGTTCTTC. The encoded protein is CASSLAERAYNEQFF.

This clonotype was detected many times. The CDR3 here is CASSTSTSGIYNEQFF. The DNA for the CDR3 is TGTGCCAGCAGCACTTCGACTAGCGGGATCTACAATGAGCAGTTCTTC. V gene TRBV5-5 combines with J gene TRBJ2-1; 11 nucleotides line up with TRBD2. The CDR3 runs to 16 residues. Trimming at V came to 4 bases and at J to 3 bases, leaving 6 bases not matched to a gene. CDR1 and CDR2 (germline): SGHKS, YYEKEE (reference sequence).

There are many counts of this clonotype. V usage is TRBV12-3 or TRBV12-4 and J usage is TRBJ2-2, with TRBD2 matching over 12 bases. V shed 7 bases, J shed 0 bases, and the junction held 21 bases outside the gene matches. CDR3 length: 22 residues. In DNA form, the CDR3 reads TGTGCCAGCACCCCCTCCCATCCAGGGCGACTAGCGGGAGCCGCGAACACCGGGGAGCTGTTTTTT. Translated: CASTPSHPGRLAGAANTGELFF.

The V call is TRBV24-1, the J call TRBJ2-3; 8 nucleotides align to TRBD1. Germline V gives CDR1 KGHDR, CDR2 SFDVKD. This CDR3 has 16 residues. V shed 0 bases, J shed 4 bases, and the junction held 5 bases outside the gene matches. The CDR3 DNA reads TGTGCCACCAGTGATTTGGGACAGGGTAGCGCAGATACGCAGTATTTT. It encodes CATSDLGQGSADTQYF.

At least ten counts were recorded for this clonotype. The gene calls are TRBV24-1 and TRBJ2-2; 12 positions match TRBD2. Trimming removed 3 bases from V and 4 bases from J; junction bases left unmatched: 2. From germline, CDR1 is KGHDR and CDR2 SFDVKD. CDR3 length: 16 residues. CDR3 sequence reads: CATSDVGLAGTGELFF. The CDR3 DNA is TGTGCCACCAGTGATGTGGGACTAGCGGGCACCGGGGAGCTGTTTTTT.